Listed below are T cell receptor beta chains from one sample, sequenced in a study of Tregs in tolerant kidney transplant recipients. Here immunoSEQ multiplex PCR was the method, and the copy in TCRdb shows in-frame clones only, minus some. The sample lists 200,000 to 300,000 clones; roughly 80% were seen once. The specimen sequenced was CD4+ T cells from blood. The origin of the receptors is a human donor in good health. CDR3s include the opening cysteine and the closing phenylalanine or tryptophan. A D gene is named only where the DNA matches it firmly. The size field is filled for only some rows; it gives once, few, many or a size class.

j_call | v_call | clone_size | d_call | cdr3_aa | cdr3_nt
TRBJ1-2 | TRBV6-5 | . | TRBD1 | CASIGGTGSGYTF | TGTGCCAGCATCGGGGGGACAGGGAGCGGCTACACCTTC
TRBJ2-5 | TRBV27 | . | . | CASSLEAGALETQYF | TGTGCCAGCAGTTTAGAGGCAGGGGCGTTAGAGACCCAGTACTTC
TRBJ2-7 | TRBV5-4 | few | . | CASTCPSEQYF | TGTGCCAGCACCTGCCCTTCTGAGCAGTACTTC
TRBJ2-2 | TRBV30 | . | TRBD2 | CAWRRGVGGPNTGELFF | TGTGCCTGGAGGCGGGGGGTCGGAGGGCCCAACACCGGGGAGCTGTTTTTT
TRBJ1-2 | TRBV19 | . | . | CASNLDAGVGYGYTF | TGTGCCAGTAACTTAGACGCGGGTGTGGGCTATGGCTACACCTTC
TRBJ2-1 | TRBV4-2 | once | TRBD2 | CASSQASGGYNEQFF | TGTGCCAGCAGCCAGGCTAGCGGGGGGTACAATGAGCAGTTCTTC
TRBJ1-2 | TRBV6-4 | few | . | CASSHDGSPNYGYTF | TGTGCCAGCAGTCACGACGGATCTCCTAACTATGGCTACACCTTC
TRBJ1-3 | TRBV5-1 | . | . | CASSLAAYGNTIYF | TGCGCCAGCAGCTTGGCAGCTTATGGAAACACCATATATTTT
TRBJ2-7 | TRBV18 | . | . | CASSPQSYEQYF | TGTGCCAGCTCACCACAGTCCTACGAGCAGTACTTC
TRBJ1-5 | TRBV2 | . | . | CASMEGLYDSNQPQHF | TGTGCCAGCATGGAGGGGCTCTACGATAGCAATCAGCCCCAGCATTTT
TRBJ2-3 | TRBV4-2 | . | . | CASSLAESRGTDTQYF | TGTGCCAGCAGCCTCGCCGAGAGTAGAGGCACAGATACGCAGTATTTT
TRBJ1-1 | TRBV7-2 | . | . | CASSPRDMNTEAFF | TGTGCCAGCAGCCCAAGAGATATGAACACTGAAGCTTTCTTT
TRBJ1-5 | TRBV27 | few | . | CASSLILGIQPQHF | TGTGCCAGCAGTTTAATCTTGGGAATTCAGCCCCAGCATTTT
TRBJ1-5 | TRBV29-1 | . | . | CSARDLNQPQHF | TGCAGCGCCCGGGACCTCAATCAGCCCCAGCATTTT
TRBJ2-7 | TRBV9 | . | TRBD2 | CASSVGRTSGGEQYF | TGTGCCAGCAGCGTCGGAAGGACTTCGGGAGGGGAGCAGTACTTC
TRBJ2-1 | TRBV10-3 | . | TRBD2 | CAIGGGLADPYNEQFF | TGTGCCATCGGGGGAGGGCTAGCGGACCCCTACAATGAGCAGTTCTTC
TRBJ2-7 | TRBV7-2 | . | . | CASSSPSYEQYF | TGTGCCAGCAGCTCTCCGTCCTACGAGCAGTACTTC
TRBJ1-5 | TRBV11-2 | . | TRBD1 | CASSPCILGQGCNQPQHF | TGTGCCAGCAGCCCATGCATATTGGGACAGGGTTGCAATCAGCCCCAGCATTTT
TRBJ2-2 | TRBV11-3 | . | . | CASSFSSVTELFF | TGTGCCAGCAGCTTCTCTAGCGTGACGGAGCTGTTTTTT
TRBJ2-5 | TRBV11-3 | . | . | CASSKGTTGTQYF | TGTGCCAGCAGCAAAGGGACCACGGGGACCCAGTACTTC
TRBJ1-1 | TRBV7-9 | . | . | CASSLFAENTEAFF | TGTGCCAGCAGCTTGTTTGCAGAGAACACTGAAGCTTTCTTT
TRBJ2-1 | TRBV11-2 | . | . | CASSTRTRSYNEQFF | TGTGCCAGCAGCACTCGGACTCGCTCCTACAATGAGCAGTTCTTC
TRBJ2-7 | TRBV6-5 | . | TRBD1 | CASSYARQGPYEQYF | TGTGCCAGCAGTTACGCAAGACAGGGACCCTACGAGCAGTACTTC
TRBJ1-4 | TRBV10-3 | . | TRBD1 | CAIRGDRLNEKLFF | TGTGCCATCAGAGGGGACAGACTGAATGAAAAACTGTTTTTT
TRBJ1-1 | TRBV29-1 | . | . | CSARGGMNTEAFF | TGCAGCGCCCGGGGTGGGATGAACACTGAAGCTTTCTTT
TRBJ1-3 | TRBV19 | . | . | CASSLWPGNTIYF | TGTGCCAGTAGCTTGTGGCCTGGAAACACCATATATTTT
TRBJ1-1 | TRBV2 | . | . | CASSVRASNTEAFF | TGTGCCAGCAGTGTTAGAGCCTCGAACACTGAAGCTTTCTTT
TRBJ1-2 | TRBV12-5 | . | . | CASGSGLGGYTF | TGTGCTAGTGGTTCGGGCCTCGGGGGCTACACCTTC
TRBJ1-2 | TRBV18 | . | . | CASSPGAGPNYGYTF | TGTGCCAGCTCACCAGGGGCGGGACCTAACTATGGCTACACCTTC
TRBJ1-1 | TRBV10-3 | . | . | CAISPGQAMNTEAFF | TGTGCCATCAGTCCGGGACAAGCTATGAACACTGAAGCTTTCTTT
TRBJ2-5 | TRBV25-1 | . | TRBD1 | CASKRTGGGETQYF | TGTGCCAGCAAAAGGACAGGGGGTGGCGAGACCCAGTACTTC
TRBJ2-1 | TRBV14 | . | TRBD1 | CASSRRPTGGFYNEQFF | TGTGCCAGCAGCCGCCGCCCCACAGGGGGCTTCTACAATGAGCAGTTCTTC
TRBJ2-7 | TRBV15 | . | . | CATSRDRMTYEQYF | TGTGCCACCAGCAGAGACAGGATGACCTACGAGCAGTACTTC
TRBJ2-6 | TRBV11-2 | . | . | CASSRLGYSGANVLTF | TGTGCCAGCAGCCGATTGGGGTACTCTGGGGCCAACGTCCTGACTTTC
TRBJ2-7 | TRBV5-1 | . | TRBD1 | CASSVGQGFYEQYF | TGCGCCAGCAGCGTGGGACAGGGTTTCTACGAGCAGTACTTC
TRBJ2-1 | TRBV10-3 | . | TRBD2 | CAISPGTRNNEQFF | TGTGCCATCAGCCCAGGGACTAGAAACAATGAGCAGTTCTTC
TRBJ1-2 | TRBV11-2 | . | TRBD1 | CASRATGGYGYTF | TGTGCCAGCAGAGCGACAGGGGGCTATGGCTACACCTTC
TRBJ1-2 | TRBV6-5 | . | TRBD1 | CASSYSRVTGDYGYTF | TGTGCCAGCAGTTACTCGAGGGTAACAGGGGACTATGGCTACACCTTC
TRBJ2-7 | TRBV19 | . | TRBD2 | CATRLAGGTYEQYF | TGTGCCACGAGACTAGCGGGGGGGACCTACGAGCAGTACTTC
TRBJ2-7 | TRBV7-6 | . | . | CASSSLQSYEQYF | TGTGCCAGCAGCTCCCTGCAGTCCTACGAGCAGTACTTC
TRBJ1-2 | TRBV5-1 | . | TRBD1 | CASSLDPGTGFGYTF | TGCGCCAGCAGCTTAGATCCCGGGACAGGATTTGGCTACACCTTC